Following are 12 T cell receptor beta chains from one sample sequenced in a study of blood T cell repertoires in COVID-19. TCRdb's table, derived via immunoSEQ multiplex PCR, lists solely in-frame clones and lacks some. The data contain 100,000 or so clones, approximately 91% of them singletons. The sample was peripheral blood. The receptors stem from a man in his fifties with acute or convalescent COVID-19.

The chain recombines TRBV10-3 with TRBJ1-1, with D uncertain. The CDR3 length is 15 residues. Germline CDR1 and CDR2: ENHRY and SYGVKD. Trimming removed 3 bases from V and 3 bases from J, with 14 bases in between. CDR3 residues: CAISDLAARDTEAFF. As DNA, the CDR3 is TGTGCCATCAGTGACCTCGCGGCTCGGGACACTGAAGCTTTCTTT.

The chain employs TRBV28 and TRBJ2-1; a weak D match, TRBD2 (5 bases). Germline V gene data show CDR1 as MDHEN and CDR2 as SYDVKM. V was clipped by 3 bases and J by 3 bases, with 12 bases between them. This CDR3 is 15 amino acids long. CDR3 nucleotide sequence: TGTGCCAGCAGTTTGCCCCCGAGGGTCTACAATGAGCAGTTCTTC. It specifies CASSLPPRVYNEQFF. Using reference TRBV28 and TRBJ2-1 for the parts outside the CDR3, the full variable domain is DVKVTQSSRYLVKRTGEKVFLECVQDMDHENMFWYRQDPGLGLRLIYFSYDVKMKEKGDIPEGYSVSREKKERFSLILESASTNQTSMYLCASSLPPRVYNEQFFGPGTRLTVL.

This rearrangement joins TRBV18 to TRBJ1-5, with 7 bases that match TRBD1. CDR3 length: 16 residues. Germline V lookup: CDR1 KGHSH, CDR2 LQKENI. Germline trimming cut 2 bases from V and 6 bases from J; bases unmatched to any gene: 10. As DNA, the CDR3 is TGTGCCAGCTCACCAATTAACAGGGGTATCGGTCAGCCCCAGCATTTT. Amino acid sequence: CASSPINRGIGQPQHF.

The rearrangement joins TRBV3-1 (or the pseudogene TRBV3-2) to TRBJ1-2; D perhaps matches TRBD1 (6 bases). The CDR3 contains 16 residues. Germline CDR1 LGHDT, CDR2 YNNKEL (reference sequence). Trimming shortened V by 4 bases and J by 1 base, and 16 bases separated the two germline ends. This CDR3 reads CASSPVRTVGNYGYTF. CDR3 sequence (DNA): TGTGCCAGCAGCCCCGTCCGGACAGTTGGTAACTATGGCTACACCTTC.

The CDR3 DNA reads TGCGCCAGCAGCCCCATACAGGGTGTGACTAATGAAAAACTGTTTTTT. The encoded protein is CASSPIQGVTNEKLFF. The chain uses TRBV5-1 and TRBJ1-4; D might be TRBD1 (6 bases). This CDR3 contains 16 residues. Trimming stripped 4 bases from V and 2 bases from J, with 15 bases between. Per the germline V gene, CDR1 is SGHRS and CDR2 is YFSETQ.

The V and J genes are TRBV20-1 and TRBJ2-5, with D unresolved. The CDR3 has 15 amino acids. Germline V gives CDR1 DFQATT, CDR2 SNEGSKA (reference sequence). Between the trimmed V and J ends, which lost 3 bases and 5 bases, there was a span of 19 bases. For the CDR3, the DNA is TGCAGTGCTAGTTTGGTAGCCCCTATGAGTGAGACCCAGTACTTC. It translates to CSASLVAPMSETQYF.

A few counts support this clone. CDR3 nucleotides: TGTGCCAGCAGCCCTCCGGACAGGTATGATGGCTACACCTTC. Translated, it gives CASSPPDRYDGYTF. This chain joins TRBV3-1 (or the pseudogene TRBV3-2) and TRBJ1-2; 7 nucleotides agree with TRBD1. With V trimmed by 4 bases and J by 6 bases, 8 bases remained unmatched. Germline CDR1 LGHDT, CDR2 YNNKEL (reference sequence). The CDR3 runs to 14 residues.

The CDR3 is CASSRDSNEKLFF. The DNA of the CDR3 is TGCGCCAGCAGCCGGGACTCCAATGAAAAACTGTTTTTT. This rearrangement joins TRBV5-1 to TRBJ1-4; possible D gene TRBD1, 5 bases. The CDR3 runs 13 residues. Looked up from germline, CDR1 is SGHRS and CDR2 is YFSETQ. The V and J ends lost 4 bases and 5 bases respectively, with 9 bases between them. The full variable domain, its missing parts supplied by reference TRBV5-1 and TRBJ1-4, is KAGVTQTPRYLIKTRGQQVTLSCSPISGHRSVSWYQQTPGQGLQFLFEYFSETQRNKGNFPGRFSGRQFSNSRSEMNVSTLELGDSALYLCASSRDSNEKLFFGSGTQLSVL.

J is TRBJ2-1 and V is TRBV5-1, with TRBD1 matching over 7 bases. The CDR3 runs to 13 residues. Losses at the gene ends were 4 bases for V and 10 bases for J; bases not matched to a gene: 8. The V gene's germline CDR1 is SGHRS and CDR2 YFSETQ. As DNA, the CDR3 is TGCGCCAGCAGCCCCGGGGACAGCCGGGAGCAGTTCTTC. This encodes CASSPGDSREQFF.

This clone was counted once. V gene TRBV23-1 combines with J gene TRBJ2-1, with D perhaps matching TRBD1 (5 bases). TRBV23-1 is annotated as an ORF whose role is uncertain. The V end lost 0 bases, the J end lost 0 bases, and 15 bases lay between the germline ends. The CDR3 spans 18 residues. CDR3 in amino acids: CASSQSQWGTRSYNEQFF. The CDR3 DNA reads as TGCGCCAGCAGTCAATCACAGTGGGGCACCCGCTCCTACAATGAGCAGTTCTTC.

This clone was detected once. V usage is TRBV18 and J usage is TRBJ2-3; 15 bases map to TRBD2. The CDR3 is 18 amino acids. Losses at the gene ends were 3 bases for V and 2 bases for J; bases not matched to a gene: 6. Germline lookup yields CDR1 KGHSH and CDR2 LQKENI. In DNA form, the CDR3 reads TGTGCCAGCTCACCTCCCGGACTAGCGGGGGGGATCACAGATACGCAGTATTTT. Translating gives CASSPPGLAGGITDTQYF.

The V call is TRBV29-1, the J call TRBJ1-1; the D gene is possibly TRBD1 (5 bases). Germline V CDR1 and CDR2: SQVTM, ANQGSEA. V was clipped by 6 bases and J by 3 bases, with 14 bases between them. This CDR3 is built from 13 residues. Here the CDR3 reads CSVEGGGDTEAFF. The CDR3 DNA is TGCAGCGTAGAGGGTGGGGGGGACACTGAAGCTTTCTTT.